This passage covers 12 T cell receptor beta chains from one sample sequenced in a study of blood T cell repertoires in COVID-19 (dated by TCRdb to 2018 to 2021). Receptors were amplified or captured by the immunoSEQ multiplex PCR assay. As stored in TCRdb, this immuneACCESS dataset retains in-frame rearrangements with V and J assigned. A fraction of the clones does not appear; measured against another copy, unresolved V genes explain less than half of the discrepancy, and the remainder lacks a known reason. The sample yields approximately 360,000 clones; approximately 88% were counted once. The top ten clonotypes cover roughly 1.2% of the sample. The sample was peripheral blood. All receptors derive from a man aged 35 to 55 with acute or convalescent COVID-19.

Only one count was recorded for this clone. The chain combines TRBV7-8 with TRBJ1-2, with TRBD1 matching 8 bases. With V trimmed by 5 bases and J by 8 bases, 10 bases remained unmatched. CDR1 SGHVS and CDR2 FQNEAQ come from the germline V gene. The CDR3 spans 14 residues. The CDR3 sequence: CASSARQGTRGYTF. CDR3 bases: TGTGCCAGCAGCGCCCGACAGGGGACGAGGGGCTACACCTTC. The variable domain in full, with the rest retrieved from reference TRBV7-8 and TRBJ1-2, is GAGVSQSPRYKVAKRGQDVALRCDPISGHVSLFWYQQALGQGPEFLTYFQNEAQLDKSGLPSDRFFAERPEGSVSTLKIQRTQQEDSAVYLCASSARQGTRGYTFGSGTRLTVV.

The rearrangement uses TRBV18 and TRBJ1-5, with 9 bases aligning to TRBD1. The length of the CDR3 is 18 residues. Germline assignment: CDR1 KGHSH and CDR2 LQKENI. V dropped 3 bases and J dropped 3; count of bases not matched to a gene: 12. CDR3 protein: CASSPTRRTGDDNQPQHF. CDR3 nucleotides: TGTGCCAGCTCACCGACGCGTAGGACAGGGGATGACAATCAGCCCCAGCATTTT.

The gene calls are TRBV4-3 and TRBJ2-7, with D tentatively TRBD2 (5 bases). Trimming removed 3 bases at V and 3 bases at J, with 21 bases between. Germline V gene lookup returns CDR1 LGHNA and CDR2 YSLEER. The CDR3 length is 17 residues. The DNA for the CDR3 is TGCGCCAGCAGCCAGAGCACTAGTAGGCGGGTGATCTACGAGCAGTACTTC. This encodes CASSQSTSRRVIYEQYF.

The V call is TRBV21-1, the J call TRBJ1-3; no check of the table's D call, TRBD1, against the DNA was made. TRBV21-1 is listed as a pseudogene. The CDR3 is 15 amino acids. The DNA for the CDR3 is TGTGCCAGCCCTATCGGCGCCGACAGGGAAAACACCATATATTTT. Translated: CASPIGADRENTIYF.

The chain is built from TRBV19 and TRBJ1-3, with a possible D match to TRBD1 (6 bases). CDR1 LNHDA and CDR2 SQIVND come from the germline V gene (reference sequence). This CDR3 is built from 14 residues. Deletions cut 5 bases from V and 2 bases from J, with 10 bases between. The CDR3 nucleotides read TGTGCCAGTAGTTCTTGGACAGCTGGAAACACCATATATTTT. Its translation is CASSSWTAGNTIYF.

The chain combines TRBV23-1 with TRBJ2-5, with TRBD1 matching 9 bases. TRBV23-1 is known as an ORF, though its function is uncertain. The CDR3 runs 20 residues. V trimming: 0 bases; J trimming: 3 bases; junction bases outside the gene matches: 17. The CDR3, as DNA: TGCGCCAGCAGTCAATCCCCGGGACAGGGAAAATCTAGCCCAAAAGAGACCCAGTACTTC. Residues: CASSQSPGQGKSSPKETQYF.

The table lists this clone with many counts. This rearrangement joins TRBV6-1 to TRBJ2-6; 7 bases match TRBD1. Trimming took 2 bases from V and 2 from J; bases not matched to a gene: 0. Germline CDR1 MNHNS, CDR2 SASEGT. There are 15 residues in the CDR3. CDR3 loop: CASSEQGAGANVLTF. The CDR3 DNA follows: TGTGCCAGCAGTGAACAGGGGGCTGGGGCCAACGTCCTGACTTTC.

This chain joins TRBV6-5 and TRBJ2-2; D uncertain. The V end was cut by 6 bases, the J end by 2 bases, with 7 bases between. CDR3 length: 13 residues. Germline V gene lookup returns CDR1 MNHEY and CDR2 SVGAGI. The CDR3 sequence is CASRQRNTGELFF. Here the CDR3 DNA reads TGTGCCAGCAGACAGAGAAACACCGGGGAGCTGTTTTTT.

CDR3 nucleotide sequence: TGTGCCAGTAGTGCCCGGGACCCAGGGGGCAATCAGCCCCAGCATTTT. Encoded protein: CASSARDPGGNQPQHF. The rearrangement uses TRBV19 and TRBJ1-5; possibly TRBD1 for D (6 bases). The CDR3 has 16 residues. V was shortened by 5 bases and J by 2 bases, with 16 bases between the two germline ends. Germline-derived CDR1 and CDR2 are LNHDA and SQIVND (reference sequence).

The chain recombines TRBV5-1 with TRBJ2-1; TRBD1 matches at 11 bases. The V gene's germline CDR1 is SGHRS and CDR2 YFSETQ. The CDR3 runs 16 residues. The V and J ends lost 4 bases and 9 bases, in that order; junction bases with no gene match: 12. CDR3 residues: CASSLGGTGGYSEQFF. The CDR3 region has the DNA TGCGCCAGCAGCCTTGGGGGGACAGGGGGATATAGTGAGCAGTTCTTC.

This chain links TRBV4-1 with TRBJ2-1, with TRBD2 as a possible D gene (5 bases). The germline CDR1 and CDR2 sequences are MGHRA and YSYEKL. Trimming stripped 2 bases from V and 0 bases from J, with 14 bases between. The length of the CDR3 is 17 residues. The CDR3 region is CASSQRGPRISYNEQFF. The CDR3 DNA reads as TGCGCCAGCAGCCAAAGAGGGCCCAGGATCTCCTACAATGAGCAGTTCTTC.

On this clone itself: This clone may be a read error of a much larger clone one base away. Distinct nucleotide sequences in the sample also encode this CDR3. The chain has TRBV7-3 and TRBJ2-3; no clear D. CDR1 SGHTA and CDR2 FQGTGA come from the germline V gene. V was shortened by 6 bases and J by 4 bases, with 11 bases between the two germline ends. This CDR3 spans 13 amino acids. The CDR3 protein is CASSSTGSDTQYF. The CDR3 DNA reads as TGTGCCAGCAGTTCGACCGGGTCAGATACGCAGTATTTT.